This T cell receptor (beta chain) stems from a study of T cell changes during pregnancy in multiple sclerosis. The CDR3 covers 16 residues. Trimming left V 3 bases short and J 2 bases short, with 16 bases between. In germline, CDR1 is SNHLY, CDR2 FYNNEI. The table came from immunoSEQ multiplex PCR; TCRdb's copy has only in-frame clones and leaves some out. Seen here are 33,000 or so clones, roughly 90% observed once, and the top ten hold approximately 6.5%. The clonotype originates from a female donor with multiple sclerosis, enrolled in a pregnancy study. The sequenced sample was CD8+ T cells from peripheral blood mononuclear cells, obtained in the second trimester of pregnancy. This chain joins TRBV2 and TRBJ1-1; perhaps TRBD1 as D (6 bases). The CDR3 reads CASSDLMDSLNTEAFF. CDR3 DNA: TGTGCCAGCAGTGACTTAATGGACAGTCTTAACACTGAAGCTTTCTTT.